The rows below give T cell receptor beta chains drawn from one sample of a study of shared clonotypes between healthy human individuals. Data came from immunoSEQ multiplex PCR; TCRdb stores just in-frame clones and leaves some out. Among about 1.5 million clones listed, over 95% were seen once. Input material: naive CD4+ T cells sorted from blood. These receptors were taken from a young man in good health. CDR3s include the opening cysteine and the closing phenylalanine or tryptophan. D genes are given only for firm matches. Some rows mark clone size as missing; the rest say once, few, many or name a class of expanded clone.

d_call: .; j_call: TRBJ2-7; clone_size: .; v_call: TRBV7-9; cdr3_aa: CASSFSGSLPYEQYF; cdr3_nt: TGTGCCAGCAGCTTTTCCGGGAGTCTCCCCTACGAGCAGTACTTC
d_call: TRBD2; j_call: TRBJ2-3; clone_size: .; v_call: TRBV4-1; cdr3_aa: CASSFPRPGGSPSDTQYF; cdr3_nt: TGCGCCAGCAGCTTTCCGAGGCCCGGCGGGAGCCCGTCAGATACGCAGTATTTT
d_call: TRBD2; j_call: TRBJ2-3; clone_size: .; v_call: TRBV9; cdr3_aa: CASSGAGAVPDTQYF; cdr3_nt: TGTGCCAGCAGCGGGGCGGGAGCGGTCCCAGATACGCAGTATTTT
d_call: .; j_call: TRBJ2-2; clone_size: .; v_call: TRBV11-2; cdr3_aa: CASSLVPGNTGELFF; cdr3_nt: TGTGCCAGCAGCTTAGTCCCGGGGAACACCGGGGAGCTGTTTTTT
d_call: .; j_call: TRBJ2-7; clone_size: .; v_call: TRBV6-5; cdr3_aa: CASSYSRGIAYEQYF; cdr3_nt: TGTGCCAGCAGTTACTCGAGGGGGATTGCTTACGAGCAGTACTTC
d_call: .; j_call: TRBJ1-5; clone_size: .; v_call: TRBV5-1; cdr3_aa: CASSLEGRGPQHF; cdr3_nt: TGCGCCAGCAGCTTAGAGGGGCGGGGGCCCCAGCATTTT
d_call: TRBD2; j_call: TRBJ2-5; clone_size: .; v_call: TRBV30; cdr3_aa: CAWDRTSGSGSQETQYF; cdr3_nt: TGTGCCTGGGACCGGACTAGCGGGAGTGGGTCACAAGAGACCCAGTACTTC
d_call: .; j_call: TRBJ2-5; clone_size: .; v_call: TRBV11-2; cdr3_aa: CASSLSNPGETQYF; cdr3_nt: TGTGCCAGCAGCTTGTCAAATCCCGGGGAGACCCAGTACTTC
d_call: .; j_call: TRBJ2-3; clone_size: .; v_call: TRBV7-2; cdr3_aa: CASSLAPTDTQYF; cdr3_nt: TGTGCCAGCAGCTTAGCCCCCACAGATACGCAGTATTTT
d_call: .; j_call: TRBJ1-5; clone_size: .; v_call: TRBV7-2; cdr3_aa: CASSSQGWYQPQHF; cdr3_nt: TGTGCCAGCAGCTCCCAGGGGTGGTATCAGCCCCAGCATTTT
d_call: TRBD2; j_call: TRBJ2-2; clone_size: .; v_call: TRBV6-6; cdr3_aa: CASRTSGTGELFF; cdr3_nt: TGTGCCAGCAGGACTAGCGGGACCGGGGAGCTGTTTTTT
d_call: TRBD1; j_call: TRBJ2-3; clone_size: .; v_call: TRBV7-6; cdr3_aa: CASSRLRDRGTDTQYF; cdr3_nt: TGTGCCAGCAGCAGACTCCGGGACAGAGGCACAGATACGCAGTATTTT
d_call: TRBD1; j_call: TRBJ2-7; clone_size: .; v_call: TRBV25-1; cdr3_aa: CASRGDRYYEQYF; cdr3_nt: TGTGCCAGCAGGGGGGACAGGTACTACGAGCAGTACTTC
d_call: TRBD2; j_call: TRBJ2-4; clone_size: .; v_call: TRBV5-1; cdr3_aa: CASSSKPGLAGGRAKNIQYF; cdr3_nt: TGCGCCAGCAGCTCCAAGCCGGGACTAGCGGGAGGGAGGGCCAAAAACATTCAGTACTTC
d_call: .; j_call: TRBJ2-1; clone_size: .; v_call: TRBV30; cdr3_aa: CAWSVRLANEQFF; cdr3_nt: TGTGCCTGGAGTGTACGTCTAGCGAATGAGCAGTTCTTC
d_call: .; j_call: TRBJ1-1; clone_size: .; v_call: TRBV28; cdr3_aa: CASSLRRTLNTEAFF; cdr3_nt: TGTGCCAGCAGTTTGCGGAGAACTCTGAACACTGAAGCTTTCTTT
d_call: TRBD1; j_call: TRBJ2-7; clone_size: .; v_call: TRBV6-5; cdr3_aa: CASSWTGGRNEQYF; cdr3_nt: TGTGCCAGCAGTTGGACAGGGGGCCGGAACGAGCAGTACTTC
d_call: TRBD1; j_call: TRBJ2-3; clone_size: .; v_call: TRBV29-1; cdr3_aa: CSVEGGQGANTQYF; cdr3_nt: TGCAGCGTTGAGGGTGGCCAGGGGGCAAATACGCAGTATTTT
d_call: TRBD2; j_call: TRBJ2-5; clone_size: .; v_call: TRBV5-6; cdr3_aa: CASSLLAGGRETQYF; cdr3_nt: TGTGCCAGCAGCTTGCTAGCGGGAGGGAGGGAGACCCAGTACTTC
d_call: TRBD1; j_call: TRBJ1-2; clone_size: .; v_call: TRBV6-1; cdr3_aa: CATSTGMAYGYTF; cdr3_nt: TGTGCCACCTCGACAGGGATGGCCTATGGCTACACCTTC
d_call: .; j_call: TRBJ2-1; clone_size: .; v_call: TRBV7-2; cdr3_aa: CASSLGMAKPYNEQFF; cdr3_nt: TGTGCCAGCAGCTTAGGTATGGCGAAGCCCTACAATGAGCAGTTCTTC
d_call: TRBD2; j_call: TRBJ2-2; clone_size: .; v_call: TRBV6-5; cdr3_aa: CASRLAGGWTGELFF; cdr3_nt: TGTGCCAGCAGACTAGCGGGAGGATGGACCGGGGAGCTGTTTTTT
d_call: .; j_call: TRBJ2-1; clone_size: .; v_call: TRBV5-1; cdr3_aa: CASSALADSYNEQFF; cdr3_nt: TGCGCCAGCAGCGCTCTAGCAGACTCCTACAATGAGCAGTTCTTC
d_call: .; j_call: TRBJ1-2; clone_size: .; v_call: TRBV10-3; cdr3_aa: CATWGRQDDGYTF; cdr3_nt: TGTGCAACCTGGGGAAGACAGGACGATGGCTACACCTTC
d_call: .; j_call: TRBJ2-1; clone_size: once; v_call: TRBV29-1; cdr3_aa: CSVTIGPISSYNEQFF; cdr3_nt: TGCAGCGTAACAATCGGGCCAATTAGCTCCTACAATGAGCAGTTCTTC
d_call: TRBD2; j_call: TRBJ2-2; clone_size: .; v_call: TRBV9; cdr3_aa: CASSVINPSGSGTGELFF; cdr3_nt: TGTGCCAGCAGCGTTATCAATCCTAGCGGAAGCGGCACCGGGGAGCTGTTTTTT
d_call: .; j_call: TRBJ1-5; clone_size: .; v_call: TRBV11-2; cdr3_aa: CASSFHSNQPQHF; cdr3_nt: TGTGCCAGCAGCTTTCACAGCAATCAGCCCCAGCATTTT
d_call: .; j_call: TRBJ2-5; clone_size: .; v_call: TRBV29-1; cdr3_aa: CSVAWTVQETQYF; cdr3_nt: TGCAGCGTTGCGTGGACAGTTCAAGAGACCCAGTACTTC
d_call: TRBD2; j_call: TRBJ2-1; clone_size: .; v_call: TRBV5-1; cdr3_aa: CASSVGLADYNEQFF; cdr3_nt: TGCGCCAGCAGCGTGGGACTAGCGGATTACAATGAGCAGTTCTTC
d_call: .; j_call: TRBJ2-7; clone_size: once; v_call: TRBV6-5; cdr3_aa: CASSHRDFYEQYF; cdr3_nt: TGTGCCAGCAGCCACAGGGACTTCTACGAGCAGTACTTC
d_call: TRBD2; j_call: TRBJ2-7; clone_size: .; v_call: TRBV5-1; cdr3_aa: CASSLILAGAQPGEQYF; cdr3_nt: TGCGCCAGCAGCTTGATCCTAGCGGGAGCCCAACCCGGCGAGCAGTACTTC
d_call: TRBD1; j_call: TRBJ1-5; clone_size: .; v_call: TRBV28; cdr3_aa: CASSYPQGARGQPQHF; cdr3_nt: TGTGCCAGCAGTTACCCCCAGGGGGCGCGGGGTCAGCCCCAGCATTTT
d_call: .; j_call: TRBJ1-2; clone_size: .; v_call: TRBV5-1; cdr3_aa: CASSPNRDFPSNYGYTF; cdr3_nt: TGCGCCAGCAGCCCAAACCGGGACTTTCCCTCTAACTATGGCTACACCTTC
d_call: TRBD2; j_call: TRBJ2-5; clone_size: .; v_call: TRBV9; cdr3_aa: CASSAGGTSLQETQYF; cdr3_nt: TGTGCCAGCAGCGCGGGGGGGACTAGTCTCCAAGAGACCCAGTACTTC
d_call: .; j_call: TRBJ1-1; clone_size: .; v_call: TRBV5-5; cdr3_aa: CASTPISNTEAFF; cdr3_nt: TGTGCCAGCACTCCGATCTCGAACACTGAAGCTTTCTTT
d_call: .; j_call: TRBJ2-5; clone_size: .; v_call: TRBV10-1; cdr3_aa: CASSGNLNQETQYF; cdr3_nt: TGCGCCAGCAGTGGGAACCTAAATCAAGAGACCCAGTACTTC
d_call: .; j_call: TRBJ1-4; clone_size: .; v_call: TRBV21-1; cdr3_aa: CASPHPAPTYRDRGNEKLFF; cdr3_nt: TGTGCCAGCCCCCATCCAGCTCCAACTTACCGGGACAGGGGAAATGAAAAACTGTTTTTT
d_call: .; j_call: TRBJ1-3; clone_size: .; v_call: TRBV15; cdr3_aa: CATSRDVRAKPLNSGNTIYF; cdr3_nt: TGTGCCACCAGCAGAGACGTCAGGGCCAAACCATTAAACTCTGGAAACACCATATATTTT
d_call: TRBD2; j_call: TRBJ2-3; clone_size: .; v_call: TRBV6-6; cdr3_aa: CASRGEAGVRTDTQYF; cdr3_nt: TGTGCCAGCAGAGGCGAAGCGGGAGTGAGGACAGATACGCAGTATTTT
d_call: TRBD2; j_call: TRBJ2-7; clone_size: .; v_call: TRBV5-8; cdr3_aa: CASSHRLAGGYEQYF; cdr3_nt: TGTGCCAGCAGCCACAGACTAGCGGGAGGCTACGAGCAGTACTTC
d_call: .; j_call: TRBJ2-5; clone_size: .; v_call: TRBV9; cdr3_aa: CASSVGMKETQYF; cdr3_nt: TGTGCCAGCAGCGTAGGTATGAAAGAGACCCAGTACTTC
d_call: TRBD1; j_call: TRBJ2-1; clone_size: .; v_call: TRBV18; cdr3_aa: CASSVLGQGDYNEQFF; cdr3_nt: TGTGCCAGCTCAGTATTGGGACAGGGGGACTACAATGAGCAGTTCTTC
d_call: TRBD1; j_call: TRBJ2-7; clone_size: .; v_call: TRBV11-2; cdr3_aa: CASSLYPSGQGVDEQYF; cdr3_nt: TGTGCCAGCAGCTTATACCCCTCCGGGCAGGGGGTAGACGAGCAGTACTTC